This paragraph covers one T cell receptor (beta chain) sequence. The antigen is undetermined. These data belong to a study of radiotherapy plus CTLA-4 blockade in lung cancer. Background on the study: Under 20% of patients responded objectively, and around 32% achieved disease control. Points from the study as a whole: Early blood T cell clone dynamics reportedly forecast response best, with interferon-beta. Clones of tumor-derived TCRs expanded in blood after radiotherapy plus ipilimumab.

The repertoire was sequenced with immunoSEQ multiplex PCR; TCRdb's copy has only in-frame clones and lacks some. The sample carries roughly 85,000 clones, more than 75% recorded once. The CDR3 length is 13 residues. The V gene lost 7 bases and the J gene lost 1 base, with 8 bases spanning the gap. Germline loops: CDR1 MNHNS, CDR2 SASEGT. V gene TRBV6-1 combines with J gene TRBJ1-5; possibly TRBD1 for D (5 bases). The receptor was derived from a human donor with non-small cell lung cancer that progressed on radiotherapy plus ipilimumab. This specimen was peripheral blood, taken from a patient treated with radiotherapy plus ipilimumab. The CDR3 nucleotides read TGTGCCAGCATGGGGGAAAGCAATCAGCCCCAGCATTTT. It yields the protein CASMGESNQPQHF.